Presented here are 30 T cell receptor beta chains from one specimen sequenced in a study of cytomegalovirus exposure and HLA in healthy donors (dated by TCRdb to the late 2010s). The library came from the immunoSEQ multiplex PCR assay. The multiplex PCR relied on a mix of 60 forward primers for TCR Vbeta segments and 13 reverse primers for TCR Jbeta segments. TCRdb's version of the immuneACCESS table is confined to in-frame rearrangements and falls short of the full clone set. An unresolved V gene accounts for under half of the shortfall where checked; the remainder is of unknown origin. The sample table contains approximately 110,000 clones; only one count was recorded for about 84% of them. The top ten clones comprise approximately 3.9% of the sample. Material for sequencing was PBMCs. The receptor source for this set is a man aged 40-50 years in good health and CMV-seronegative.

This chain joins TRBV19 and TRBJ2-1, with 10 bases lining up with TRBD2. V dropped 3 bases and J dropped 8; count of bases not matched to a gene: 13. The CDR3 is 17 amino acids. CDR1 and CDR2 (germline): LNHDA, SQIVND (reference sequence). The CDR3 sequence: CASSMEASGGGVDEQFF. In DNA form, the CDR3 reads TGTGCCAGTAGTATGGAGGCTAGCGGGGGAGGGGTGGATGAGCAGTTCTTC. Full variable domain (remainder filled in from reference TRBV19 and TRBJ2-1): DGGITQSPKYLFRKEGQNVTLSCEQNLNHDAMYWYRQDPGQGLRLIYYSQIVNDFQKGDIAEGYSVSREKKESFPLTVTSAQKNPTAFYLCASSMEASGGGVDEQFFGPGTRLTVL.

This clone was seen more than once but under ten times. The chain carries TRBV11-3 and TRBJ2-1; D unresolved. Germline CDR1 is SGHNT and CDR2 is YENEEA. V dropped 4 bases and J dropped 2 bases, with 3 bases sitting between them. CDR3 size: 12 residues. The CDR3 DNA is TGTGCCAGCAGCTCAGCCTACAATGAGCAGTTCTTC. It translates to CASSSAYNEQFF.

The chain links TRBV11-3 to TRBJ1-3; TRBD1 aligns across 7 bases. V lost 7 bases, J lost 4 bases, and 13 bases stayed unmatched. CDR1 is SGHNT, CDR2 YENEEA, per germline. The CDR3 length is 16 residues. DNA of the CDR3: TGTGCCAGCATCTACAAAGGGGGCCACCGAGGAAACACCATATATTTT. Its translation is CASIYKGGHRGNTIYF.

The chain links TRBV9 to TRBJ2-1, with D possibly matching TRBD1 (5 bases). This CDR3 has 16 residues. The V gene's germline CDR1 is SGDLS and CDR2 YYNGEE. Deletions cut 1 base from V and 3 bases from J, with 14 bases between. The CDR3 region has the DNA TGTGCCAGCAGCGTACTGGACAACCCGTACTACAATGAGCAGTTCTTC. Translating gives CASSVLDNPYYNEQFF.

The DNA of the CDR3 is TGTGCCAGCAGTTTAGCTAGCGGGGGGGCCGGGGAGCAGTTCTTC. Amino acids: CASSLASGGAGEQFF. The chain employs TRBV27 and TRBJ2-1; the match to TRBD2 covers 12 bases. CDR1 and CDR2 from the germline V gene are MNHEY and SMNVEV (reference sequence). The CDR3 is 15 amino acids. Trimming cost V 2 bases and J 10 bases; bases outside gene matches: 6.

The chain carries TRBV12-5 and TRBJ2-7, with D possibly being TRBD2 (5 bases). V was clipped by 0 bases and J by 7 bases, with 22 bases between them. Germline-derived CDR1 and CDR2 are LGHNT and FRNRAP. This CDR3 contains 17 residues. CDR3 sequence reads: CASGLVLGPGGVLEQYF. The CDR3 DNA reads TGTGCTAGTGGTTTGGTACTTGGTCCAGGAGGAGTTTTAGAGCAGTACTTC.

This chain links TRBV6-5 with TRBJ1-1; 8 bases are a match to TRBD1. Germline values: CDR1 MNHEY, CDR2 SVGAGI. The CDR3 is 16 residues long. V shed 0 bases and J 5 bases; nucleotides not matched to a gene: 8. This CDR3 is CASSYSEAGGKTEAFF. DNA of the CDR3: TGTGCCAGCAGTTACTCGGAGGCAGGGGGCAAGACTGAAGCTTTCTTT.

The CDR3 DNA reads as TGTGCCAGCAGCCAAGTGGGGGGGGCTCCGCTTGCCGGCAATGAGCAGTTCTTC. The encoded protein is CASSQVGGAPLAGNEQFF. The genes are TRBV4-2 and TRBJ2-1; D is perhaps TRBD2 (7 bases). V was clipped by 1 base and J by 6 bases, with 22 bases between them. Germline V gene data show CDR1 as LGHNA and CDR2 as YNFKEQ. This CDR3 is 18 amino acids long.

The rearrangement links TRBV7-2 to TRBJ1-2, with 11 bases aligning to TRBD1. Germline CDR1 is SGHTA and CDR2 is FQGNSA. This CDR3 is 15 amino acids long. Losses at the gene ends were 4 bases for V and 4 bases for J; bases not matched to a gene: 5. Written as DNA, the CDR3 is TGTGCCAGCAGCTACGGACAGGGGGCTACCTATGGCTACACCTTC. This translates into CASSYGQGATYGYTF. Drawing the rest from reference TRBV7-2 and TRBJ1-2, the complete variable domain is GAGVSQSPSNKVTEKGKDVELRCDPISGHTALYWYRQSLGQGLEFLIYFQGNSAPDKSGLPSDRFSAERTGGSVSTLTIQRTQQEDSAVYLCASSYGQGATYGYTFGSGTRLTVV.

This clone was found a few times. This chain links TRBV4-1 with TRBJ1-1; D gene uncertain. The germline gives CDR1 MGHRA, CDR2 YSYEKL. The CDR3 length is 14 residues. V shed 1 base and J shed 2 bases, with 8 bases lying between them. The CDR3 region is CASSQAQVNTEAFF. DNA for the CDR3: TGCGCCAGCAGCCAAGCCCAGGTTAACACTGAAGCTTTCTTT.

The chain couples TRBV19 to TRBJ1-4; tentative D call: TRBD1 (6 bases). CDR1 and CDR2 from the germline V gene are LNHDA and SQIVND (reference sequence). The CDR3 runs 15 residues. V was trimmed by 6 bases and J by 5 bases, leaving 16 bases between them. This chain's CDR3 is CASSRPGQTNEKLFF. CDR3 sequence (DNA): TGTGCCAGTAGCCGACCCGGACAGACGAATGAAAAACTGTTTTTT.

V gene TRBV4-2 combines with J gene TRBJ2-5; maybe TRBD2 (6 bases). Deletions cut 1 base from V and 2 bases from J, with 11 bases between. The CDR3 has 15 amino acids. Germline-derived CDR1 and CDR2 are LGHNA and YNFKEQ. The CDR3 coding sequence is TGTGCCAGCAGCCAAGGGAGGGGAAATCAAGAGACCCAGTACTTC. Translation gives CASSQGRGNQETQYF.

The chain recombines TRBV4-1 with TRBJ1-6; D is ambiguous. From germline, CDR1 is MGHRA and CDR2 YSYEKL. Between the trimmed V and J ends, which lost 4 bases and 3 bases, there was a span of 10 bases. The CDR3 length is 15 residues. CDR3 coding DNA: TGCGCCAGCAGCCCCCGAGAGTTCTATAATTCACCCCTCCACTTT. It codes for CASSPREFYNSPLHF.

The gene calls are TRBV7-6 and TRBJ2-7; TRBD1 aligns across 8 bases. Unmatched junction bases numbered 2, after V lost 0 bases and J lost 4 bases. This CDR3 is built from 14 residues. Germline values: CDR1 SGHVS, CDR2 FNYEAQ. CDR3 protein: CASSLAGQAYEQYF. The CDR3 nucleotides read TGTGCCAGCAGCTTAGCGGGACAGGCGTACGAGCAGTACTTC.

Only a few counts were recorded for this clone. The chain couples TRBV5-1 to TRBJ2-1; D is ambiguous. Germline CDR1 reads SGHRS; CDR2 reads YFSETQ. Between the trimmed V and J ends, which lost 0 bases and 2 bases, there was a span of 9 bases. CDR3 length equals 15 residues. Here the CDR3 DNA reads TGCGCCAGCAGCTTGGATGGGCAGACCTACAATGAGCAGTTCTTC. Its translation: CASSLDGQTYNEQFF.

This clone has just a few counts. This chain joins TRBV11-2 and TRBJ2-3, with 15 bases matching TRBD2. The CDR3 sequence is 17 residues long. The trim removed 5 bases at V and 0 bases at J, leaving 3 bases unmatched. Looked up from germline, CDR1 is SGHAT and CDR2 is FQNNGV. CDR3 sequence: CASSPGTSGRSTDTQYF. For the CDR3, the DNA is TGTGCCAGCAGCCCGGGGACTAGCGGGAGGAGCACAGATACGCAGTATTTT. The full variable domain, with the rest looked up from reference TRBV11-2 and TRBJ2-3, is EAGVAQSPRYKIIEKRQSVAFWCNPISGHATLYWYQQILGQGPKLLIQFQNNGVVDDSQLPKDRFSAERLKGVDSTLKIQPAKLEDSAVYLCASSPGTSGRSTDTQYFGPGTRLTVL.

The chain employs TRBV19 and TRBJ2-7; 8 bases align to TRBD1. The germline gives CDR1 LNHDA, CDR2 SQIVND (reference sequence). The CDR3 is 15 residues long. With 4 bases clipped from V and 2 bases from J, the junction kept 7 bases outside the gene matches. CDR3 amino acids: CASSTPGQVTYEQYF. In DNA, the CDR3 is TGTGCCAGTAGTACCCCGGGACAGGTTACCTACGAGCAGTACTTC.

A few counts support this clone. The V gene is TRBV18, the J gene TRBJ2-7; TRBD1 is a possible D gene (5 bases). Trimming took off 2 bases at V and 6 bases at J, with 14 bases between the two ends. Germline values: CDR1 KGHSH, CDR2 LQKENI. This CDR3 is 14 amino acids long. CDR3 nucleotide sequence: TGTGCCAGCTCACCAGGGGCGTCAGGAACCGAGCAGTACTTC. This sequence encodes CASSPGASGTEQYF. The whole variable domain, filled in from reference TRBV18 and TRBJ2-7, reads NAGVMQNPRHLVRRRGQEARLRCSPMKGHSHVYWYRQLPEEGLKFMVYLQKENIIDESGMPKERFSAEFPKEGPSILRIQQVVRGDSAAYFCASSPGASGTEQYFGPGTRLTVT.

The chain links TRBV5-5 to TRBJ1-1; D unresolved. Germline V gene lookup returns CDR1 SGHKS and CDR2 YYEKEE (reference sequence). The CDR3 has 14 amino acids. The ends were cut back, 2 bases at V and 4 bases at J, with 12 bases in the middle. The CDR3 protein is CASSFLGYSTEAFF. CDR3 DNA: TGTGCCAGCAGCTTTCTAGGATACTCCACTGAAGCTTTCTTT.

The chain joins TRBV7-2 to TRBJ2-1; D might be TRBD2 (7 bases). CDR1 SGHTA and CDR2 FQGNSA come from the germline V gene. CDR3 length: 13 amino acids. V was trimmed by 11 bases and J by 4 bases, leaving 15 bases between them. The CDR3 protein is CAGRGALYNEQFF. The DNA for the CDR3 is TGTGCCGGCCGGGGGGCCCTATACAATGAGCAGTTCTTC.

The V and J genes are TRBV15 and TRBJ2-1; 12 bases agree with TRBD2. This CDR3 region has 15 residues. Germline assignment: CDR1 LNHNV and CDR2 YYDKDF (reference sequence). V was pared by 3 bases and J by 7 bases, with 4 bases of the junction left unmatched. The CDR3 region has the DNA TGTGCCACCAGCAGCCGACTAGCGGGGGTGAATGAGCAGTTCTTC. Translated: CATSSRLAGVNEQFF. Full variable domain (missing parts from reference TRBV15 and TRBJ2-1): DAMVIQNPRYQVTQFGKPVTLSCSQTLNHNVMYWYQQKSSQAPKLLFHYYDKDFNNEADTPDNFQSRRPNTSFCFLDIRSPGLGDTAMYLCATSSRLAGVNEQFFGPGTRLTVL.

The chain joins TRBV5-6 to TRBJ1-2, with D possibly matching TRBD1 (5 bases). Trimming pared 4 bases from V and 1 base from J, leaving 20 bases between. Germline CDR1 is SGHDT and CDR2 is YYEEEE. The CDR3 contains 17 residues. The CDR3 loop is CASSVPGMKQGNYGYTF. The DNA for the CDR3 is TGTGCCAGCAGCGTACCCGGAATGAAGCAGGGTAACTATGGCTACACCTTC.

V and J are TRBV7-2 and TRBJ1-1; 7 positions agree with TRBD1. In germline, CDR1 is SGHTA, CDR2 FQGNSA. With V trimmed by 3 bases and J by 7 bases, 14 bases remained unmatched. The CDR3 length is 16 residues. CDR3 bases: TGTGCCAGCAGCTTTTTTAGAGGGGGCAATGGTGGTGAAGCTTTCTTT. Translation gives CASSFFRGGNGGEAFF. Filled out from reference TRBV7-2 and TRBJ1-1, the complete variable domain reads GAGVSQSPSNKVTEKGKDVELRCDPISGHTALYWYRQSLGQGLEFLIYFQGNSAPDKSGLPSDRFSAERTGGSVSTLTIQRTQQEDSAVYLCASSFFRGGNGGEAFFGQGTRLTVV.

The rearrangement links TRBV7-9 to TRBJ1-2; the D gene is possibly TRBD1 (5 bases). The V gene lost 0 bases and the J gene lost 13 bases, with 12 bases spanning the gap. CDR1 is SEHNR and CDR2 is FQNEAQ in the germline V gene (reference sequence). This CDR3 contains 12 residues. The CDR3 DNA reads as TGTGCCAGCAGCTTAGCGGCAGGGTCTTTCACCTTC. Its protein is CASSLAAGSFTF.

This clone was found a few times. The chain carries TRBV6-1 and TRBJ2-3; D remains unclear. This CDR3 is built from 15 residues. Germline-derived CDR1 and CDR2 are MNHNS and SASEGT. V lost 4 bases to trimming and J lost 0 bases, with 11 bases between them. In nucleotides, the CDR3 is TGTGCCAGCAGTGCTCTACCTGTTAGCACAGATACGCAGTATTTT. Amino acids: CASSALPVSTDTQYF.

This chain joins TRBV6-1 and TRBJ1-4; tentatively, D is TRBD1 (6 bases). Trimming took off 2 bases at V and 8 bases at J, with 9 bases between the two ends. Germline assignment: CDR1 MNHNS and CDR2 SASEGT. The length of the CDR3 is 13 residues. The chain's CDR3 is CASSELGAEKLFF. The CDR3 DNA sequence: TGTGCCAGCAGTGAACTGGGGGCGGAAAAACTGTTTTTT.

This chain uses TRBV11-1 with TRBJ2-7, with TRBD2 matching 8 bases. The CDR3 runs 17 residues. CDR1 is SGHAT and CDR2 is FQDESV in the germline V gene (reference sequence). V shed 1 base, J shed 4 bases, and the junction held 12 bases outside the gene matches. For the CDR3, the DNA is TGTGCCAGCAGCTTAGGACTAACAACCGGGGGGGAGTACGAGCAGTACTTC. Amino acid sequence: CASSLGLTTGGEYEQYF.

The chain uses TRBV6-6 and TRBJ2-7, with D possibly being TRBD1 (5 bases). CDR3 length: 16 amino acids. The germline gives CDR1 MNHNY, CDR2 SVGAGI (reference sequence). Trimming took 1 base from V and 4 from J, leaving 17 bases between them. CDR3 in DNA: TGTGCCAGCAGTTACTTCAGCACAGGACGAAAATACGAGCAGTACTTC. This translates into CASSYFSTGRKYEQYF.

This chain joins TRBV6-5 and TRBJ1-2; D remains ambiguous. The CDR3 runs to 12 residues. Trimming removed 6 bases at V and 4 bases at J, with 9 bases between. Germline V gene data show CDR1 as MNHEY and CDR2 as SVGAGI. CDR3 amino acids: CASRLGIYGYTF. Written as DNA, the CDR3 is TGTGCCAGCAGGCTCGGGATCTATGGCTACACCTTC.

The chain combines TRBV11-1 with TRBJ1-2; D is ambiguous. Trimming removed 3 bases at V and 4 bases at J, with 9 bases between. The CDR3 loop spans 13 amino acids. The germline CDR1 and CDR2 sequences are SGHAT and FQDESV (reference sequence). The CDR3 spells CASSLPGAYGYTF. CDR3 nucleotide sequence: TGTGCCAGCAGCTTGCCGGGAGCCTATGGCTACACCTTC.